This is a list of T cell receptor beta chains from one sample in a study of cytomegalovirus exposure and HLA in healthy donors. Clones were read by immunoSEQ multiplex PCR, and TCRdb kept only the in-frame ones, dropping some. Of approximately 260,000 clones listed, 92% were seen once; the top ten hold approximately 1.5%. Sequencing was carried out using PBMCs. The receptors shown here come from a girl aged 2-10 years in good health and CMV-seronegative. Both conserved end residues are part of each CDR3. The order of the fields is clone size, V gene, J gene, D gene, CDR3 protein, CDR3 DNA. D genes are given only for firm matches. The size of a clone is reported for some rows only, either as once, few or many, or as a class for expanded clones.

clone_size: NA; v_call: TRBV9; j_call: TRBJ1-5; d_call: TRBD1; cdr3_aa: CASSPGTGAGSNQPQHF; cdr3_nt: TGTGCCAGCAGCCCGGGGACAGGGGCAGGCAGCAATCAGCCCCAGCATTTT
clone_size: NA; v_call: TRBV5-1; j_call: TRBJ2-1; d_call: TRBD2; cdr3_aa: CASSLSGARLASEQFF; cdr3_nt: TGCGCCAGCAGCTTGTCCGGCGCCAGACTAGCGAGTGAGCAGTTCTTC
clone_size: NA; v_call: TRBV2; j_call: TRBJ2-1; d_call: NA; cdr3_aa: CASSPTVLVNEQFF; cdr3_nt: TGTGCCAGCAGTCCCACAGTTTTAGTAAATGAGCAGTTCTTC
clone_size: once; v_call: TRBV29-1; j_call: TRBJ2-1; d_call: TRBD1; cdr3_aa: CSDSSAGGSYNEQFF; cdr3_nt: TGCAGCGACTCGAGTGCAGGGGGCTCCTACAATGAGCAGTTCTTC
clone_size: NA; v_call: TRBV7-6; j_call: TRBJ1-1; d_call: TRBD1; cdr3_aa: CASSLPGDRVNTEAFF; cdr3_nt: TGTGCCAGCAGCTTACCCGGGGACAGGGTGAACACTGAAGCTTTCTTT
clone_size: NA; v_call: TRBV27; j_call: TRBJ1-5; d_call: NA; cdr3_aa: CASSPLLGTSSLDQPQHF; cdr3_nt: TGTGCCAGCAGTCCTCTCTTGGGGACATCTTCCCTCGATCAGCCCCAGCATTTT
clone_size: NA; v_call: TRBV7-9; j_call: TRBJ2-4; d_call: TRBD1; cdr3_aa: CASSGQVRGAKNIQYF; cdr3_nt: TGTGCCAGCAGCGGACAGGTCAGAGGAGCCAAAAACATTCAGTACTTC
clone_size: NA; v_call: TRBV5-4; j_call: TRBJ2-3; d_call: TRBD2; cdr3_aa: CASSLEAGVITDTQYF; cdr3_nt: TGTGCCAGCAGCCTTGAAGCGGGAGTTATCACAGATACGCAGTATTTT
clone_size: NA; v_call: TRBV6-1; j_call: TRBJ2-1; d_call: NA; cdr3_aa: CASRTPSSYNEQFF; cdr3_nt: TGTGCCAGCAGAACCCCGAGCTCCTACAATGAGCAGTTCTTC
clone_size: NA; v_call: TRBV14; j_call: TRBJ2-3; d_call: NA; cdr3_aa: CASSGEGPDTQYF; cdr3_nt: TGTGCCAGCAGTGGTGAGGGCCCAGATACGCAGTATTTT
clone_size: NA; v_call: TRBV7-9; j_call: TRBJ1-4; d_call: NA; cdr3_aa: CASSLRGNEKLFF; cdr3_nt: TGTGCCAGCAGCTTAAGGGGAAATGAAAAACTGTTTTTT
clone_size: few; v_call: TRBV6-1; j_call: TRBJ2-2; d_call: TRBD2; cdr3_aa: CASSGLAGDGTGELFF; cdr3_nt: TGTGCCAGCAGTGGACTAGCGGGAGATGGCACCGGGGAGCTGTTTTTT
clone_size: NA; v_call: TRBV11-2; j_call: TRBJ1-1; d_call: TRBD1; cdr3_aa: CASSLETGLGTEAFF; cdr3_nt: TGTGCCAGCAGCTTAGAGACAGGGCTCGGTACTGAAGCTTTCTTT
clone_size: NA; v_call: TRBV7-2; j_call: TRBJ1-1; d_call: TRBD1; cdr3_aa: CASSWDRSPNTEAFF; cdr3_nt: TGTGCCAGCAGCTGGGACAGATCCCCGAACACTGAAGCTTTCTTT
clone_size: NA; v_call: TRBV4-1; j_call: TRBJ1-4; d_call: NA; cdr3_aa: CASSQDSGTPGEKLFF; cdr3_nt: TGCGCCAGCAGCCAAGATTCCGGGACACCAGGGGAAAAACTGTTTTTT
clone_size: once; v_call: TRBV7-9; j_call: TRBJ2-1; d_call: NA; cdr3_aa: CASSPPGEQFF; cdr3_nt: TGTGCCAGCAGCCCCCCCGGTGAGCAGTTCTTC
clone_size: NA; v_call: TRBV7-2; j_call: TRBJ1-2; d_call: NA; cdr3_aa: CASSSPGRVYGYTF; cdr3_nt: TGTGCCAGCAGCTCCCCGGGGAGGGTGTATGGCTACACCTTC
clone_size: NA; v_call: TRBV20-1; j_call: TRBJ1-1; d_call: TRBD1; cdr3_aa: CSAGGQNEAFF; cdr3_nt: TGCAGTGCGGGGGGACAGAATGAAGCTTTCTTT
clone_size: NA; v_call: TRBV7-2; j_call: TRBJ2-1; d_call: TRBD2; cdr3_aa: CASSLYVAGENEQFF; cdr3_nt: TGTGCCAGCAGCTTATACGTAGCGGGAGAGAATGAGCAGTTCTTC
clone_size: NA; v_call: TRBV18; j_call: TRBJ1-6; d_call: NA; cdr3_aa: CASSSTRGNSPLHF; cdr3_nt: TGTGCCAGCTCATCGACAAGGGGAAATTCACCCCTCCACTTT
clone_size: NA; v_call: TRBV11-2; j_call: TRBJ2-1; d_call: NA; cdr3_aa: CASSLLSTNEQFF; cdr3_nt: TGTGCCAGCAGCTTATTATCTACCAATGAGCAGTTCTTC
clone_size: NA; v_call: TRBV6-6; j_call: TRBJ2-2; d_call: NA; cdr3_aa: CASSYERALTGELFF; cdr3_nt: TGTGCCAGCAGTTATGAGCGGGCCCTCACCGGGGAGCTGTTTTTT
clone_size: once; v_call: TRBV6-5; j_call: TRBJ2-5; d_call: NA; cdr3_aa: CASKGGETQYF; cdr3_nt: TGTGCCAGCAAAGGGGGAGAGACCCAGTACTTC
clone_size: NA; v_call: TRBV13; j_call: TRBJ2-1; d_call: NA; cdr3_aa: CASRLRNVDEQFF; cdr3_nt: TGTGCCAGCAGATTGAGAAACGTCGATGAGCAGTTCTTC
clone_size: NA; v_call: TRBV29-1; j_call: TRBJ2-2; d_call: NA; cdr3_aa: CSVLQGNTGELFF; cdr3_nt: TGCAGCGTGTTACAGGGGAACACCGGGGAGCTGTTTTTT
clone_size: NA; v_call: TRBV4-1; j_call: TRBJ1-2; d_call: NA; cdr3_aa: CASSQGTQVNYGYTF; cdr3_nt: TGCGCCAGCAGCCAAGGGACACAGGTTAACTATGGCTACACCTTC
clone_size: NA; v_call: TRBV9; j_call: TRBJ2-7; d_call: TRBD2; cdr3_aa: CASSEGTSGSVRSYEQYF; cdr3_nt: TGTGCCAGCAGCGAGGGGACTAGCGGGAGCGTCCGGTCCTACGAGCAGTACTTC
clone_size: NA; v_call: TRBV15; j_call: TRBJ2-1; d_call: TRBD1; cdr3_aa: CATSRLTGTGAYNEQLF; cdr3_nt: TGTGCCACCAGCCGCCTGACCGGGACAGGGGCGTACAATGAGCAGCTCTTC
clone_size: NA; v_call: TRBV10-3; j_call: TRBJ1-2; d_call: TRBD1; cdr3_aa: CAISEGTGGLWRYGYTF; cdr3_nt: TGTGCCATCAGTGAGGGGACAGGGGGCCTTTGGAGGTATGGCTACACCTTC
clone_size: NA; v_call: TRBV19; j_call: TRBJ1-1; d_call: TRBD1; cdr3_aa: CASSLRGHDEAFF; cdr3_nt: TGTGCCAGTAGTCTCAGGGGGCATGATGAAGCTTTCTTT
clone_size: NA; v_call: TRBV9; j_call: TRBJ1-2; d_call: NA; cdr3_aa: CASSPRHRAYYGYTF; cdr3_nt: TGTGCCAGCAGCCCCAGGCACAGAGCCTACTATGGCTACACCTTC
clone_size: NA; v_call: TRBV13; j_call: TRBJ2-7; d_call: NA; cdr3_aa: CASSLGAYYEQYF; cdr3_nt: TGTGCCAGCAGCTTGGGAGCGTACTACGAGCAGTACTTC
clone_size: NA; v_call: TRBV6-5; j_call: TRBJ2-5; d_call: TRBD2; cdr3_aa: CASRPGLAGETQYF; cdr3_nt: TGTGCCAGCAGGCCGGGACTAGCGGGAGAGACCCAGTACTTC
clone_size: NA; v_call: TRBV13; j_call: TRBJ2-3; d_call: TRBD2; cdr3_aa: CASSLSNGGVTDTQYF; cdr3_nt: TGTGCCAGCAGCTTATCTAACGGGGGGGTCACAGATACGCAGTATTTT
clone_size: NA; v_call: TRBV7-8; j_call: TRBJ2-7; d_call: NA; cdr3_aa: CASSSPNLFSYEQYF; cdr3_nt: TGTGCCAGCAGCTCCCCTAACCTTTTCTCCTACGAGCAGTACTTC
clone_size: NA; v_call: TRBV5-1; j_call: TRBJ2-1; d_call: TRBD2; cdr3_aa: CASSLAWGGESNEQFF; cdr3_nt: TGCGCCAGCAGCTTGGCCTGGGGGGGGGAATCAAATGAGCAGTTCTTC
clone_size: NA; v_call: TRBV30; j_call: TRBJ1-5; d_call: NA; cdr3_aa: CAWSVLNQPQHF; cdr3_nt: TGTGCCTGGAGTGTACTGAATCAGCCCCAGCATTTT
clone_size: NA; v_call: TRBV20-1; j_call: TRBJ2-3; d_call: NA; cdr3_aa: CSAETKDTQYF; cdr3_nt: TGCAGTGCTGAAACTAAAGATACGCAGTATTTT
clone_size: NA; v_call: TRBV4-2; j_call: TRBJ1-2; d_call: NA; cdr3_aa: CASSQDQGDYGYTF; cdr3_nt: TGTGCCAGCAGCCAAGATCAAGGGGACTATGGCTACACCTTC
clone_size: NA; v_call: TRBV7-9; j_call: TRBJ2-1; d_call: NA; cdr3_aa: CASSFPSFAEQFF; cdr3_nt: TGTGCCAGCAGCTTCCCTAGTTTCGCTGAGCAGTTCTTC
clone_size: NA; v_call: TRBV5-1; j_call: TRBJ2-2; d_call: TRBD1; cdr3_aa: CASSLGSGTGGNTGELFF; cdr3_nt: TGCGCCAGCAGCTTGGGTTCCGGGACAGGGGGGAACACCGGGGAGCTGTTTTTT
clone_size: NA; v_call: TRBV7-2; j_call: TRBJ2-1; d_call: NA; cdr3_aa: CASSELGFSYNEQFF; cdr3_nt: TGTGCCAGCAGCGAGCTCGGGTTCTCCTACAATGAGCAGTTCTTC
clone_size: NA; v_call: TRBV6-5; j_call: TRBJ2-1; d_call: TRBD2; cdr3_aa: CASRTGLADEQFF; cdr3_nt: TGTGCCAGCAGGACCGGACTAGCAGATGAGCAGTTCTTC
clone_size: NA; v_call: TRBV6-5; j_call: TRBJ1-1; d_call: NA; cdr3_aa: CASRPGGYTEAFF; cdr3_nt: TGTGCCAGCAGGCCGGGAGGGTACACTGAAGCTTTCTTT
clone_size: NA; v_call: TRBV6-5; j_call: TRBJ1-1; d_call: NA; cdr3_aa: CASSYANRGKAFF; cdr3_nt: TGTGCCAGCAGTTACGCGAACCGGGGGAAAGCTTTCTTT
clone_size: NA; v_call: TRBV7-2; j_call: TRBJ2-7; d_call: NA; cdr3_aa: CASSLDRATYEQYF; cdr3_nt: TGTGCCAGCAGCTTAGACAGGGCCACCTACGAGCAGTACTTC
clone_size: once; v_call: TRBV5-1; j_call: TRBJ1-2; d_call: TRBD1; cdr3_aa: CASSLSSWTGGYF; cdr3_nt: TGCGCCAGCAGCTTGTCGAGTTGGACAGGGGGATACTTC
clone_size: NA; v_call: TRBV28; j_call: TRBJ2-1; d_call: NA; cdr3_aa: CASGSNVGLYNEQFF; cdr3_nt: TGTGCCAGCGGGAGTAACGTTGGCCTTTACAATGAGCAGTTCTTC
clone_size: NA; v_call: TRBV5-6; j_call: TRBJ2-7; d_call: NA; cdr3_aa: CASSLDRVVVSEQYF; cdr3_nt: TGTGCCAGCAGCTTGGATCGGGTGGTAGTCTCCGAGCAGTACTTC
clone_size: NA; v_call: TRBV15; j_call: TRBJ1-1; d_call: NA; cdr3_aa: CATSRDAHNRAPEAFF; cdr3_nt: TGTGCCACCAGCAGAGATGCGCACAACAGGGCTCCTGAAGCTTTCTTT
clone_size: NA; v_call: TRBV6-1; j_call: TRBJ2-4; d_call: TRBD2; cdr3_aa: CASSESPAGGQNIQYF; cdr3_nt: TGTGCCAGCAGTGAAAGTCCGGCGGGGGGCCAAAACATTCAGTACTTC
clone_size: NA; v_call: TRBV19; j_call: TRBJ2-1; d_call: NA; cdr3_aa: CASSIDLSWGLRDEQFF; cdr3_nt: TGTGCCAGTAGTATAGATCTATCGTGGGGACTGCGAGATGAGCAGTTCTTC
clone_size: NA; v_call: TRBV28; j_call: TRBJ2-1; d_call: TRBD2; cdr3_aa: CAGSLWTSGESSYNEQFF; cdr3_nt: TGTGCCGGCAGTTTGTGGACTAGCGGGGAGAGCTCCTACAATGAGCAGTTCTTC
clone_size: NA; v_call: TRBV9; j_call: TRBJ2-1; d_call: TRBD1; cdr3_aa: CASSGDLGTGRISQFF; cdr3_nt: TGTGCCAGCAGCGGGGATCTTGGGACAGGCCGGATTAGTCAGTTCTTC